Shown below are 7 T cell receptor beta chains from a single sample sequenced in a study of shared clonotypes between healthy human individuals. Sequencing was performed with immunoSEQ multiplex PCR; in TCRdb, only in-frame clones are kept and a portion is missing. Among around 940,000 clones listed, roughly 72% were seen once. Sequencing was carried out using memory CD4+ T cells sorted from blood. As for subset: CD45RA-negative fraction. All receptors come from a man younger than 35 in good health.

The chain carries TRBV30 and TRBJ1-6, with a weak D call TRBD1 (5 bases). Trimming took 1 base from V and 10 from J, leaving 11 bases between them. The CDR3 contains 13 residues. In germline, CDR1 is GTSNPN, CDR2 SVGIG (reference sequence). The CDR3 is CAWSDEGPSPLHF. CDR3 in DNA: TGTGCCTGGAGTGACGAGGGGCCGTCACCCCTCCACTTT.

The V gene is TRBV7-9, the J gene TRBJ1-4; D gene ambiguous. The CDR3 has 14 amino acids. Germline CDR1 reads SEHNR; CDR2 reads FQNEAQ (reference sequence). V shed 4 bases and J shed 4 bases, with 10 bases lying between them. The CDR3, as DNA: TGTGCCAGCAGCTCAGTCGGGCATAATGAAAAACTGTTTTTT. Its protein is CASSSVGHNEKLFF.

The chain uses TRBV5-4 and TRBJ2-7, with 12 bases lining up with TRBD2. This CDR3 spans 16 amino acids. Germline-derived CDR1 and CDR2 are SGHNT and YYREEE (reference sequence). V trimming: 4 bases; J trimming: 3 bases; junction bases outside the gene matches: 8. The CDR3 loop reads CASSTPGLAGLYEQYF. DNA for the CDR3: TGTGCCAGCAGCACCCCTGGACTAGCGGGACTCTACGAGCAGTACTTC.

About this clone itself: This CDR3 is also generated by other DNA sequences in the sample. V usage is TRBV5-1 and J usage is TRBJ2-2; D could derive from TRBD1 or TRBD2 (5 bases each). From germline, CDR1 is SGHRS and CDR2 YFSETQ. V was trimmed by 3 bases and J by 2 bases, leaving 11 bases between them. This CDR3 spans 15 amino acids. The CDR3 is CASSSGTLNTGELFF. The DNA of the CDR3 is TGCGCCAGCAGCTCCGGGACGCTTAACACCGGGGAGCTGTTTTTT.

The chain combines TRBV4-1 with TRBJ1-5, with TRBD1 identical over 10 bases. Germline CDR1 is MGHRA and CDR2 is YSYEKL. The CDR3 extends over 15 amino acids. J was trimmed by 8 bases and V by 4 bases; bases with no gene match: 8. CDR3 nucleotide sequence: TGCGCCAGCAGCCTCCAACTGGGACAGGGGAAGCCCCAGCATTTT. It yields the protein CASSLQLGQGKPQHF.

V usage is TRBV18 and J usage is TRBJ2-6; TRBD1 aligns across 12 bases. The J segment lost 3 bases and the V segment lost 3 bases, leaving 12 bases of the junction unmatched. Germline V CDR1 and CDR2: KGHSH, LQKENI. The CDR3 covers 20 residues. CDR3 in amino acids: CASSPVIPGQGARGANVLTF. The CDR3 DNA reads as TGTGCCAGCTCACCGGTTATCCCGGGACAGGGGGCGCGTGGGGCCAACGTCCTGACTTTC.

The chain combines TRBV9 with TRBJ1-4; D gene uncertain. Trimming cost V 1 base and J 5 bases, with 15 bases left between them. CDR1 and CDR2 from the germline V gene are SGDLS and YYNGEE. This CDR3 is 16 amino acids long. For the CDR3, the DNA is TGTGCCAGCAGCGTAACGCCTGCAGGTCCAAATGAAAAACTGTTTTTT. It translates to CASSVTPAGPNEKLFF.